This T cell receptor beta chain was recorded in a study of blood T cell repertoires in COVID-19. Study-level information: Samples came from the United States, Italy and Spain, spanning acute and convalescent COVID-19. Nucleic acid was either cDNA or gDNA, and it came from T cells, B-cell-depleted T cells, or PBMCs.

The length of the CDR3 is 17 residues. How the authors handled the data: Amplified reference gene primers provided the basis for estimating nucleated cell counts. The data were produced by immunoSEQ multiplex PCR, yet TCRdb's version contains in-frame clones alone and is incomplete. That table supplies the V and J calls and clone size; D and trimming were determined from the DNA. Counted here are 540,000 or so clones, roughly 91% occurring once; the ten biggest clones make up roughly 8%. The sequencing input was peripheral blood. This TCR came from a woman in her 50s with COVID-19, enrolled during active disease. The gene calls are TRBV21-1 and TRBJ1-3. TRBV21-1 counts as a pseudogene. CDR3: CASSKVKGGPWVVAIYF. Written as DNA, the CDR3 is TGTGCCAGCAGCAAAGTAAAGGGGGGGCCCTGGGTCGTCGCCATATATTTT.